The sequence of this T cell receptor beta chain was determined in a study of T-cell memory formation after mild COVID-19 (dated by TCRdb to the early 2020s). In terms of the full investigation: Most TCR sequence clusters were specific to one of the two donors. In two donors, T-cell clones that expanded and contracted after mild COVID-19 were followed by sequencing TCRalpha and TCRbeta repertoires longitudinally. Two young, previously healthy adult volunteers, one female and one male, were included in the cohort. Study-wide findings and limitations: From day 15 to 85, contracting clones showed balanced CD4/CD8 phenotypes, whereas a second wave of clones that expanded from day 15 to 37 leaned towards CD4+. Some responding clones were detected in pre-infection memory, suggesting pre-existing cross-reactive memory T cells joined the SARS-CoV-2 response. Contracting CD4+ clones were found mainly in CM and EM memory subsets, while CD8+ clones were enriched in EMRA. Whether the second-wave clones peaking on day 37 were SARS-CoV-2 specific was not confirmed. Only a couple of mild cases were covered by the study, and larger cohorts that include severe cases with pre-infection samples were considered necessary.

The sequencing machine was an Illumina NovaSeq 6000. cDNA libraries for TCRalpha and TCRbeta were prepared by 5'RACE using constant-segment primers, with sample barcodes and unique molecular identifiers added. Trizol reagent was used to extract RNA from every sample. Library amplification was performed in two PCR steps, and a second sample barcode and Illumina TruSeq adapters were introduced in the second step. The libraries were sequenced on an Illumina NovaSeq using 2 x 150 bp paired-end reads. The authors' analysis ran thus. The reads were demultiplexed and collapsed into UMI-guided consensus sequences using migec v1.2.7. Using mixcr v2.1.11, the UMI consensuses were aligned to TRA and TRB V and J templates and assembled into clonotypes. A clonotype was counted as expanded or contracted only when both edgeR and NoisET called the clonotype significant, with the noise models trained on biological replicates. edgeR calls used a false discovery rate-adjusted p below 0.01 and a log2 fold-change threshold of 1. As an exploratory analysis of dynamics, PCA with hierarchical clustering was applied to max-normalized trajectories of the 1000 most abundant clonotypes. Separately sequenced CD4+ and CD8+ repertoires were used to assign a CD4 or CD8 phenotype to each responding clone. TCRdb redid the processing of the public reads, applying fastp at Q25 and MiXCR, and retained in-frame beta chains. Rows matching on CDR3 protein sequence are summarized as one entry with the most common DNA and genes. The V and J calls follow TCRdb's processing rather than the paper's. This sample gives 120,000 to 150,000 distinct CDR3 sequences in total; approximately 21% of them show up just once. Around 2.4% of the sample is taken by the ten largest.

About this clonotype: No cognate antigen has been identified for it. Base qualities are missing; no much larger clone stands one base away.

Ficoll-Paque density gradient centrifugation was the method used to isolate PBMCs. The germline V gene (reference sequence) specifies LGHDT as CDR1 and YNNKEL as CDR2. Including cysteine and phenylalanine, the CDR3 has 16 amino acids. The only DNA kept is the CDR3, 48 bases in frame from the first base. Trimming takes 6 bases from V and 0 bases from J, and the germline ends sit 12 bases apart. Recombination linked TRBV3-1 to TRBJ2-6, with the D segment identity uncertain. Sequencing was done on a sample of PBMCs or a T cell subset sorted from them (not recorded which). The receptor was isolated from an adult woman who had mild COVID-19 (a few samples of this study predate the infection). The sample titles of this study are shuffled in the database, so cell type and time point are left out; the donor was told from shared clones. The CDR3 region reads CASSPPLISGANVLTF. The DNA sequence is TGTGCCAGCAGTCCTCCGCTTATCTCTGGGGCCAACGTCCTGACTTTC.